This T cell receptor (beta chain) was recorded in a study of T cells in Graves' hyperthyroidism and ophthalmopathy. Study-level results: Ophthalmopathy was model-predicted a median roughly 6.5 months pre-onset.

The sample holds many counts of this clonotype. Its antigen is not known. If no ophthalmopathy progression occurred within 18 months, Graves' hyperthyroidism was stable. TCR beta CDR3 regions were amplified from RNA. First-round RT-PCR targeting the TCR CDR3 was performed with the HTBI primer set. Each CDR3 protein gets one entry after TCRdb re-called the multiplex PCR reads with MiXCR. The sample shows over 700,000 distinct CDR3 sequences, over 35% of them seen only once. This receptor was taken from a woman in her thirties or forties with Graves' hyperthyroidism. What was sequenced was blood.

CDR3 sequence: CASSQDWGAGSPLHF. In nucleotides, the CDR3 is TGTGCCAGCAGCCAAGATTGGGGGGCCGGCTCACCCCTCCACTTT. The V call is TRBV14, the J call TRBJ1-6, with a possible D match to TRBD1 (6 bases). CDR3 size: 15 residues. Deletions cut 0 bases from V and 10 bases from J, with 13 bases between. Germline CDR1 reads SGHDN; CDR2 reads FVKESK.